This T cell receptor (beta chain) was found in a study of T-cell memory formation after mild COVID-19. Turning to the study itself: The two donors had largely donor-specific TCR clusters. Regarding the study as a whole: Within pre-infection memory, some responding clones were found, suggesting cross-reactive memory joined. The study found balanced CD4/CD8 in clones contracting day 15 to 85 and a CD4+ lean in later expanders.

This CDR3 spans 10 amino acids. V lost 6 bases and J lost 8, with 10 bases in between. Looked up from germline, CDR1 is DFQATT and CDR2 is SNEGSKA (reference sequence). Constant-segment primers and 5'RACE yielded cDNA libraries for TCR alpha and TCR beta, each carrying sample barcodes and UMIs. TCRdb used MiXCR to reprocess the 5' RACE reads, holding one entry per CDR3 protein. The profile shows roughly 110,000 distinct CDR3 sequences, 12% of them singletons. Details on this clonotype: Its target is unknown.

The sequencing input was PBMCs or a T cell subset sorted from them (not recorded which). This chain uses TRBV20-1 with TRBJ1-2; no firm D call. This sequence was found in an adult woman who had mild COVID-19 (a few samples of this study predate the infection). Cell type and time point are not known. CDR3 residues: CSAHPYGYTF. The CDR3 DNA follows: TGCAGTGCCCACCCTTACGGCTACACCTTC.